Reported below is one T cell receptor beta chain. During active infection, Seattle patients enrolled and were then monitored through disease. The sample belongs to a study of blood T cell repertoires in COVID-19. Study background: PBMCs, B-cell-depleted T cells, or T cells were the source of the cDNA or gDNA that made up the material.

Measured with immunoSEQ multiplex PCR; TCRdb has only the in-frame clones, and not every one. The sample yields approximately 58,000 clones, about 81% seen once. The sequenced sample was peripheral blood. The source is a man between 60 and 75 years old with COVID-19, enrolled during active disease.

This CDR3 is CASSRHNTEAFF. The DNA for the CDR3 is TGTGCCAGCAGCCGACACAACACTGAAGCTTTCTTT. The V and J genes are TRBV12-3 or TRBV12-4 and TRBJ1-1; no clear D. The CDR3 totals 12 residues. Trimming shortened V by 6 bases and J by 2 bases, and 7 bases separated the two germline ends.